This TCR beta chain comes out of a study of blood T cell repertoires in COVID-19. Looking at the study overall: Acute and convalescent COVID-19 samples came from the United States, Italy and Spain. Nucleic acid was either cDNA or gDNA, and it came from T cells, B-cell-depleted T cells, or PBMCs.

Measured with immunoSEQ multiplex PCR; TCRdb has only the in-frame clones, and not every one. The data show about 190,000 clones, approximately 78% seen once. Germline trimming cut 1 base from V and 1 base from J; bases unmatched to any gene: 5. The CDR3 contains 16 residues. Germline CDR1 SGHRS, CDR2 YFSETQ. This clone appeared a few times. The TCR sequence derives from a woman aged 80 or older with active or convalescent COVID-19. J is TRBJ2-1 and V is TRBV5-1, with 7 bases identical to TRBD1. The sequenced material came from peripheral blood. The CDR3 spells CASSLIPGQSYNEQFF. The DNA of the CDR3 is TGCGCCAGCAGCTTGATCCCGGGACAGTCCTACAATGAGCAGTTCTTC.